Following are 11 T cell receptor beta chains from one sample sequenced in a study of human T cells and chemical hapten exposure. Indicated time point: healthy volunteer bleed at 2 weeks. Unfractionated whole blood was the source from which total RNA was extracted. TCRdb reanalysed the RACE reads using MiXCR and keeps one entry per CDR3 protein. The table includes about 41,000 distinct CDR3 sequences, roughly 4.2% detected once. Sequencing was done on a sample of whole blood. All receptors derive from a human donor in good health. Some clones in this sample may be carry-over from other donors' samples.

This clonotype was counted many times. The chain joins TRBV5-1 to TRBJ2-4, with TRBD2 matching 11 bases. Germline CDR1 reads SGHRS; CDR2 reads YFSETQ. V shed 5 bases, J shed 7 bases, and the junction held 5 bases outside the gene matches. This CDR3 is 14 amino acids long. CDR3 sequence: CASRMGLAENIQYF. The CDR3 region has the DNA TGCGCCAGCAGGATGGGACTAGCGGAGAACATTCAGTACTTC.

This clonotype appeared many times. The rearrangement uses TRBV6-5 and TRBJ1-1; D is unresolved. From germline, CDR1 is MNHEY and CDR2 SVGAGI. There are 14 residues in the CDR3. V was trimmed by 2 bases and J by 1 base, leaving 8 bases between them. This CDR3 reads CASSYEGRNTEAFF. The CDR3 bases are TGTGCCAGCAGTTACGAAGGCCGGAACACTGAAGCTTTCTTT.

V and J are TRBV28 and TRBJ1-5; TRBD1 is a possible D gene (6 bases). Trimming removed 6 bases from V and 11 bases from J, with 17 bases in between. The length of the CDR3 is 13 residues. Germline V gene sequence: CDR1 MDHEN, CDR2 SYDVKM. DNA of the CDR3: TGTGCCAGCAGCCCTTTTGATTCAGGGGCCCAGCATTTT. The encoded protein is CASSPFDSGAQHF.

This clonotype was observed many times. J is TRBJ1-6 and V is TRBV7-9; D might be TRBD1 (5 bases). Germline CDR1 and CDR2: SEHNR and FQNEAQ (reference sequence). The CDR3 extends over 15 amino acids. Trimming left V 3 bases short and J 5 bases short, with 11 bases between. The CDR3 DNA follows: TGTGCCAGCAGCTTTAGGGGTCCGGATAATTCACCCCTCCACTTT. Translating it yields CASSFRGPDNSPLHF.

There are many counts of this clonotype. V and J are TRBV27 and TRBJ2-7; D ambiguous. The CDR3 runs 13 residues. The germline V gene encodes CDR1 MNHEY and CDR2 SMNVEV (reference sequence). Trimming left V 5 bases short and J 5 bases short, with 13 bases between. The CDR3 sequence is CASSPWAGHEQYF. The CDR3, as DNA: TGTGCCAGCAGTCCCTGGGCCGGCCACGAGCAGTACTTC.

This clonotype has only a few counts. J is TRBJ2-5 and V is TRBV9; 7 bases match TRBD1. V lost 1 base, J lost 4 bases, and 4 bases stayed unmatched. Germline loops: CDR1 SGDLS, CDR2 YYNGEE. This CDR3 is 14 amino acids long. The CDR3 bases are TGTGCCAGCAGCGTACAGGGGGTTCGAGAGACCCAGTACTTC. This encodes CASSVQGVRETQYF.

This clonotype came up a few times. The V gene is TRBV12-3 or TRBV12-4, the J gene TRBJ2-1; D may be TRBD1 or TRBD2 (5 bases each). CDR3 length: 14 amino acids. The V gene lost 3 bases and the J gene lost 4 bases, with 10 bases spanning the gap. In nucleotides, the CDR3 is TGTGCCAGCAGTTTGTGGGACCCTTACAATGAGCAGTTCTTC. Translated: CASSLWDPYNEQFF.

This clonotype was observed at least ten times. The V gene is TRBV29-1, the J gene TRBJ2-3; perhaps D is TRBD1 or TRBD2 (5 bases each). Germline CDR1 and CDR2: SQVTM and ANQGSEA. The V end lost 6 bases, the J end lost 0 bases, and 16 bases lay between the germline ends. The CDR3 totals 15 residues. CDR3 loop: CSVGDRQFSTDTQYF. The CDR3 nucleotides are TGCAGCGTGGGGGACCGACAGTTTAGCACAGATACGCAGTATTTT.

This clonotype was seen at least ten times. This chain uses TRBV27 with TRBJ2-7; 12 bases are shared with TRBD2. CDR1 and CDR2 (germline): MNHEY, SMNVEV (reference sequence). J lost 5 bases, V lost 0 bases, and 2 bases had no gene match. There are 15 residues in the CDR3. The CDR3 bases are TGTGCCAGCAGTTTATCGCGGACTAGCGGGAACGAGCAGTACTTC. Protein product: CASSLSRTSGNEQYF.

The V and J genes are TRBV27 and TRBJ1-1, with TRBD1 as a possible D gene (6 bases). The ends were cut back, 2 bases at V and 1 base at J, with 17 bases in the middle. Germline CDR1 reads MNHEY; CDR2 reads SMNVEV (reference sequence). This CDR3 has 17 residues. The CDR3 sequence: CASSLGVLWGQNTEAFF. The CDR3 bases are TGTGCCAGCAGTTTAGGGGTTTTGTGGGGGCAGAACACTGAAGCTTTCTTT.

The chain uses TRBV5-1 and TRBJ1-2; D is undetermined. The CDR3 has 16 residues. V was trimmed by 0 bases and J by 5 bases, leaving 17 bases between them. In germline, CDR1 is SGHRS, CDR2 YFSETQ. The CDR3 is CASSLGFGTAGYGYTF. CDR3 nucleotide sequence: TGCGCCAGCAGCTTGGGATTTGGAACAGCTGGGTATGGCTACACCTTC.